The clone carrying this T cell receptor (beta chain) was recorded many times. Germline lookup yields CDR1 SGHKS and CDR2 YYEKEE (reference sequence). Trimming at V came to 3 bases and at J to 4 bases, leaving 8 bases not matched to a gene. There are 16 residues in the CDR3. This entry is derived from a study of beta chain features in type 1 diabetes. The whole isolated RNA underwent reverse transcription, so sequencing captured expressed TCRB transcripts. Method: immunoSEQ multiplex PCR; TCRdb's copy keeps in-frame clones and lacks some. Of roughly 290,000 clones in the sample, 8% were seen once. The receptor was derived from a woman aged 18 to 35 in good health. The chain links TRBV5-5 to TRBJ2-1, with TRBD2 matching 9 bases. What was sequenced was central memory CD4+ T cells from blood. CDR3 bases: TGTGCCAGCAGCTCGGGAGGGCTAGCGGGGTACAATGAGCAGTTCTTC. Translation gives CASSSGGLAGYNEQFF.